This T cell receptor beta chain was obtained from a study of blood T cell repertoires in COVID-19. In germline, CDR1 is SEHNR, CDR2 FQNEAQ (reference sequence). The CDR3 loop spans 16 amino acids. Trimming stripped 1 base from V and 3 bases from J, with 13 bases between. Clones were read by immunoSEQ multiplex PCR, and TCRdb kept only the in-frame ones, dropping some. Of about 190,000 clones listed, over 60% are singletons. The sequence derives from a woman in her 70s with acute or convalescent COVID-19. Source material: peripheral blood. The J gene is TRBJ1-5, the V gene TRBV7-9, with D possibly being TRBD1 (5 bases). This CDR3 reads CASSLGTRAANQPQHF. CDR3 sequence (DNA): TGTGCCAGCAGCTTAGGGACAAGGGCTGCCAATCAGCCCCAGCATTTT.